This entry lists 25 T cell receptor beta chains sequenced from one sample in a study of human T cells and chemical hapten exposure. TCRdb recomputed calls from the RACE reads with MiXCR, one row per CDR3 protein. The sample carries 65,000 to 80,000 distinct CDR3 sequences, roughly 8.7% recorded once. Time point defined: healthy volunteer bleed at 6 weeks. The total RNA was obtained from whole blood that was not fractionated. Sequenced: whole blood. The receptors here all came from a male donor in good health. Some clones in this sample may be carry-over from other donors' samples.

This clonotype appeared a few times. The chain employs TRBV7-9 and TRBJ2-7; possibly TRBD2 for D (6 bases). The CDR3 has 14 amino acids. V was shortened by 6 bases and J by 2 bases, with 14 bases between the two germline ends. Germline CDR1 is SEHNR and CDR2 is FQNEAQ (reference sequence). In DNA, the CDR3 is TGTGCCAGCAGTACTAGCTACGAACCCTACGAGCAGTACTTC. Translation: CASSTSYEPYEQYF.

The sample holds many counts of this clonotype. This chain links TRBV7-9 with TRBJ2-2, with 11 bases lining up with TRBD1. In germline, CDR1 is SEHNR, CDR2 FQNEAQ (reference sequence). The V and J ends lost 6 bases and 2 bases, in that order; junction bases with no gene match: 14. CDR3 size: 19 residues. The CDR3 here is CASSALRRDRGLNTGELFF. The CDR3 coding sequence is TGTGCCAGCAGTGCCCTGCGCCGGGACAGGGGGTTAAACACCGGGGAGCTGTTTTTT.

This clonotype was found many times. The V and J genes are TRBV10-3 and TRBJ2-7, with 9 bases identical to TRBD1. Per germline, CDR1 ENHRY and CDR2 SYGVKD. The CDR3 is made up of 14 amino acids. Trimming at V came to 7 bases and at J to 2 bases, leaving 6 bases not matched to a gene. The CDR3 sequence: CAITSGTGTYEQYF. The CDR3 DNA reads as TGTGCCATCACCTCCGGGACAGGGACCTACGAGCAGTACTTC.

In its sample, this clonotype was seen a few times. This chain uses TRBV11-2 with TRBJ2-7; D might be TRBD1 or TRBD2, each matching 7 bases. The CDR3 extends over 15 amino acids. Germline CDR1 is SGHAT and CDR2 is FQNNGV. V shed 5 bases and J shed 4 bases, with 18 bases lying between them. The CDR3 region is CASSPGEGATYEQYF. As DNA, the CDR3 is TGTGCCAGCAGCCCGGGGGAGGGGGCAACGTACGAGCAGTACTTC.

In this sample, this clonotype turned up many times. The chain recombines TRBV11-2 with TRBJ2-3; no firm D call. The CDR3 runs to 13 residues. Trimming took 0 bases from V and 0 from J, leaving 1 base between them. Per germline, CDR1 SGHAT and CDR2 FQNNGV. The CDR3 nucleotides read TGTGCCAGCAGCTTAGATAGCACAGATACGCAGTATTTT. Amino acids: CASSLDSTDTQYF.

The chain couples TRBV2 to TRBJ2-3, with 14 positions matching TRBD2. The CDR3 runs to 16 residues. The V and J ends lost 4 bases and 6 bases, in that order; junction bases with no gene match: 6. From germline, CDR1 is SNHLY and CDR2 FYNNEI. The CDR3 sequence: CASSGLAGGPEDTQYF. The DNA for the CDR3 is TGTGCCAGCAGTGGACTAGCGGGAGGGCCAGAGGATACGCAGTATTTT.

V and J are TRBV21-1 and TRBJ2-3; no check of the table's D call, TRBD2, against the DNA was made. TRBV21-1 is recorded as a pseudogene. The CDR3 has 19 residues. CDR3 protein: CASSPETSGSPRGTDTQYF. CDR3 in DNA: TGTGCCAGCAGCCCTGAGACTAGCGGGAGCCCACGTGGCACAGATACGCAGTATTTT.

This chain uses TRBV3-1 with TRBJ1-1; 7 nucleotides agree with TRBD1. Trimming cost V 1 base and J 5 bases; bases outside gene matches: 13. Germline V gene lookup returns CDR1 LGHDT and CDR2 YNNKEL (reference sequence). The CDR3 contains 17 residues. The CDR3 region has the DNA TGTGCCAGCAGCCAAGTCCCTATCGGGACAGCTAAGACTGAAGCTTTCTTT. It encodes CASSQVPIGTAKTEAFF.

The CDR3 loop reads CASSLIGVLGQPQHF. DNA for the CDR3: TGTGCCAGCAGTTTAATAGGGGTTTTAGGTCAGCCCCAGCATTTT. V usage is TRBV12-3 or TRBV12-4 and J usage is TRBJ1-5; possible D gene TRBD1, 5 bases. The CDR3 runs to 15 residues. Trimming stripped 2 bases from V and 6 bases from J, with 14 bases between.

Here the CDR3 DNA reads TGCAGTGCAGTGGGACAGGGCCTCCAAGAGACCCAGTACTTC. Encoded protein: CSAVGQGLQETQYF. The chain employs TRBV20-1 and TRBJ2-5; TRBD1 matches 9 bases. The length of the CDR3 is 14 residues. The V gene end was trimmed by 6 bases and the J gene end by 1 base; junction bases not matched to a gene: 6. Germline lookup yields CDR1 DFQATT and CDR2 SNEGSKA (reference sequence).

This clonotype was picked up a small number of times. The gene calls are TRBV27 and TRBJ2-7; 14 positions match TRBD2. Per germline, CDR1 MNHEY and CDR2 SMNVEV (reference sequence). The CDR3 length is 16 residues. V dropped 7 bases and J dropped 2; count of bases not matched to a gene: 7. The CDR3 sequence is CASTKTTSGRAYEQYF. DNA of the CDR3: TGTGCCAGCACCAAAACGACTAGCGGGAGGGCCTACGAGCAGTACTTC.

The gene calls are TRBV5-6 and TRBJ2-3; D remains unclear. The CDR3 covers 13 residues. V was shortened by 3 bases and J by 2 bases, with 7 bases between the two germline ends. Per germline, CDR1 SGHDT and CDR2 YYEEEE. CDR3 residues: CASSSPPTDTQYF. The CDR3 DNA is TGTGCCAGCAGCTCCCCCCCCACAGATACGCAGTATTTT. Together with reference TRBV5-6 and TRBJ2-3, the CDR3 gives the full variable domain: DAGVTQSPTHLIKTRGQQVTLRCSPKSGHDTVSWYQQALGQGPQFIFQYYEEEERQRGNFPDRFSGHQFPNYSSELNVNALLLGDSALYLCASSSPPTDTQYFGPGTRLTVL.

The chain carries TRBV7-8 and TRBJ1-4, with D maybe TRBD1 (5 bases). The CDR3 totals 14 residues. The V end was cut by 7 bases, the J end by 3 bases, with 12 bases between. Germline V gives CDR1 SGHVS, CDR2 FQNEAQ. The CDR3 bases are TGTGCCAGCACGGTACAGGAATCTAATGAAAAACTGTTTTTT. This codes for CASTVQESNEKLFF.

The CDR3 sequence: CASSRTGRGEDTQYF. The CDR3 DNA is TGTGCCAGCAGCCGGACAGGCCGCGGGGAAGATACGCAGTATTTT. V is TRBV9 and J is TRBJ2-3; tentative D call: TRBD1 (7 bases). Germline V lookup: CDR1 SGDLS, CDR2 YYNGEE. This CDR3 is 15 amino acids long. V was clipped by 4 bases and J by 5 bases, with 17 bases between them.

This clonotype was detected only a few times. V usage is TRBV4-2 and J usage is TRBJ1-2, with D unclear. The V gene's germline CDR1 is LGHNA and CDR2 YNFKEQ. Deletions cut 4 bases from V and 1 base from J, with 16 bases between. The CDR3 spans 16 residues. CDR3 residues: CASSPADGELNYGYTF. As DNA, the CDR3 is TGTGCCAGCAGCCCAGCAGACGGGGAACTTAACTATGGCTACACCTTC.

At least ten counts were recorded for this clonotype. V and J are TRBV6-5 and TRBJ1-3; 7 bases are shared with TRBD1. The V segment lost 0 bases and the J segment 2 bases; nucleotides outside the gene matches: 4. Germline V gene lookup returns CDR1 MNHEY and CDR2 SVGAGI. The CDR3 loop spans 16 amino acids. The CDR3 DNA reads as TGTGCCAGCAGTTACTCGATACAGGGGCCTGGAAACACCATATATTTT. This gives the protein CASSYSIQGPGNTIYF.

This clonotype came up a few times. The chain employs TRBV3-1 and TRBJ1-1, with 7 bases fitting TRBD1. CDR3 length: 14 residues. Germline V lookup: CDR1 LGHDT, CDR2 YNNKEL (reference sequence). The junction had 0 bases not matched to a gene; V was cut back by 1 base and J by 1 base. For the CDR3, the DNA is TGTGCCAGCAGCCAAGGGACAGGGAACACTGAAGCTTTCTTT. Its translation is CASSQGTGNTEAFF.

This clonotype was counted only a few times. The chain carries TRBV20-1 and TRBJ2-4; 11 bases are shared with TRBD2. CDR3 size: 17 residues. CDR1 is DFQATT and CDR2 is SNEGSKA in the germline V gene (reference sequence). V lost 0 bases, J lost 4 bases, and 8 bases stayed unmatched. CDR3: CSAREAGLAVSKNIQYF. CDR3 in DNA: TGCAGTGCTAGAGAGGCGGGACTAGCGGTTTCAAAAAACATTCAGTACTTC.

The chain employs TRBV7-9 and TRBJ1-1; the match to TRBD1 covers 8 bases. Germline CDR1 SEHNR, CDR2 FQNEAQ (reference sequence). V gave up 3 bases and J gave up 3 bases; unmatched junction bases: 3. The CDR3 is made up of 14 amino acids. The DNA for the CDR3 is TGTGCCAGCAGCTTGCAGGGGGCGCACACTGAAGCTTTCTTT. It encodes CASSLQGAHTEAFF.

This sequence joins TRBV12-3 or TRBV12-4 and TRBJ1-5; D is uncertain. CDR3 length: 13 amino acids. V was trimmed by 3 bases and J by 9 bases, leaving 12 bases between them. The CDR3 loop is CASSFPGFSPQHF. CDR3 DNA sequence: TGTGCCAGCAGTTTCCCCGGGTTTTCGCCCCAGCATTTT.

In its sample, this clonotype was seen a few times. This rearrangement joins TRBV12-3 or TRBV12-4 to TRBJ2-2; tentatively, D is TRBD1 (6 bases). V lost 7 bases and J lost 7, with 16 bases in between. The CDR3 is 14 residues long. CDR3 in amino acids: CASTPDSKGGELFF. The CDR3, as DNA: TGTGCCAGCACCCCGGACAGCAAAGGCGGGGAGCTGTTTTTT.

A few counts support this clonotype. The chain recombines TRBV4-1 with TRBJ1-1; D gene uncertain. The germline gives CDR1 MGHRA, CDR2 YSYEKL. V was clipped by 1 base and J by 0 bases, with 6 bases between them. The CDR3 totals 14 residues. This CDR3 reads CASSQVGMNTEAFF. The CDR3 DNA follows: TGCGCCAGCAGCCAAGTTGGAATGAACACTGAAGCTTTCTTT.

This clonotype turned up a few times. The J gene is TRBJ1-2, the V gene TRBV20-1; a weak D match, TRBD1 (6 bases). The CDR3 consists of 10 residues. CDR1 and CDR2 (germline): DFQATT, SNEGSKA (reference sequence). Trimming shortened V by 6 bases and J by 10 bases, and 12 bases separated the two germline ends. DNA for the CDR3: TGCAGTGCGCAGGGGATTGTCTACACCTTC. As protein: CSAQGIVYTF.

The chain employs TRBV14 and TRBJ2-5; possible D gene TRBD2, 6 bases. The CDR3 runs to 15 residues. CDR1 is SGHDN, CDR2 FVKESK, per germline. Trimming removed 4 bases from V and 1 base from J, with 13 bases in between. The CDR3 here is CASSLAGGFQETQYF. The CDR3 nucleotides read TGTGCCAGCAGCCTTGCCGGGGGATTCCAAGAGACCCAGTACTTC.

The sample holds a few counts of this clonotype. This sequence joins TRBV12-3 or TRBV12-4 and TRBJ1-1, with a weak D call TRBD1 (6 bases). Trimming took 3 bases from V and 0 from J, leaving 17 bases between them. The length of the CDR3 is 17 residues. The CDR3 region has the DNA TGTGCCAGCAGTTTCGACAGGTCCAAGGACATGAACACTGAAGCTTTCTTT. This translates into CASSFDRSKDMNTEAFF.